These T cell receptor beta chains were read from a single sample in a study of early T cells in non-severe SARS-CoV-2 infection. From the 5' RACE reads, TCRdb called clonotypes with MiXCR, one entry per CDR3 protein. Among fewer than 60,000 distinct CDR3 sequences listed, around 10% were seen once. The sample consisted of whole blood, taken at baseline. These receptors were obtained from an adult who was a healthcare worker with PCR-confirmed SARS-CoV-2 infection or an uninfected control (not recorded which). Each CDR3 is given with its conserved first and last residue. Fields, in order: CDR3 protein, CDR3 DNA, J gene, V gene, D gene, clone size. The D gene is left open where the match is weak. Not every row has a clone size; where given, it reads once, few, many or a size class.

CSARQDRPVQETQYF TGCAGTGCTAGACAGGACAGGCCGGTACAAGAGACCCAGTACTTC TRBJ2-5 TRBV20-1 TRBD1 -
CASSTPGPTYGYTF TGTGCCAGCAGCACGCCGGGACCCACCTATGGCTACACCTTC TRBJ1-2 TRBV9 - many
CASATGGRTDTQYF TGTGCCAGCGCGACAGGGGGACGCACAGATACGCAGTATTTT TRBJ2-3 TRBV2 TRBD1 medium-sized
CASRISGGNTGELFF TGTGCCAGCCGGATCTCCGGGGGTAACACCGGGGAGCTGTTTTTT TRBJ2-2 TRBV12-3/TRBV12-4 - few
CASSLGSSGKNEQFF TGCGCCAGCAGCTTGGGGTCTTCGGGTAAGAATGAGCAGTTCTTC TRBJ2-1 TRBV5-1 - -
CASSFRDRVTEAFF TGTGCCAGCAGCTTCCGGGACAGGGTTACTGAAGCTTTCTTT TRBJ1-1 TRBV3-1 TRBD1 many
CASSAYKQTANVLTF TGTGCCAGCAGTGCCTATAAACAGACAGCCAACGTCCTGACTTTC TRBJ2-6 TRBV2 - few
CASSLESAGTYEQYF TGTGCCAGCAGCTTAGAATCGGCGGGTACCTACGAGCAGTACTTC TRBJ2-7 TRBV7-9 - many
CSVEDPLRHGYTF TGCAGCGTTGAAGATCCCCTCAGGCATGGCTACACCTTC TRBJ1-2 TRBV29-1 - many
CSVGEVSGGYTF TGCAGCGTTGGTGAGGTTTCCGGCGGCTACACCTTC TRBJ1-2 TRBV29-1 - many
CASSYSRGNYEQYF TGTGCCAGCAGTTACTCGAGGGGGAACTACGAGCAGTACTTC TRBJ2-7 TRBV6-5 - many
CASSLVGDAASEQFF TGTGCCAGCTCCCTGGTTGGGGACGCGGCCAGTGAGCAGTTCTTC TRBJ2-1 TRBV18 - -
CASRSGGSVVDEQYF TGTGCCAGCAGATCGGGGGGTAGCGTTGTGGACGAGCAGTACTTC TRBJ2-7 TRBV4-2 TRBD2 -
CASSFRQTTYEQYF TGTGCCAGCAGCTTCCGACAGACAACCTACGAGCAGTACTTC TRBJ2-7 TRBV5-6 - few
CSVDGGSEQYF TGCAGCGTTGACGGAGGGTCCGAGCAGTACTTC TRBJ2-7 TRBV29-1 - -
CASSLSGTMNTEAFF TGTGCCAGCAGCTTATCAGGCACCATGAACACTGAAGCTTTCTTT TRBJ1-1 TRBV5-6 - medium-sized
CASSPGLATLHEQFF TGTGCCAGCAGTCCGGGACTAGCGACGCTCCATGAGCAGTTCTTC TRBJ2-1 TRBV6-5 TRBD2 -
CAWSEGSGYGYTF TGTGCCTGGAGTGAGGGCAGCGGGTATGGCTACACCTTC TRBJ1-2 TRBV30 - many
CASSSGEQGYSPLHF TGTGCCAGCAGCTCCGGGGAACAGGGGTATTCACCCCTCCACTTT TRBJ1-6 TRBV5-6 TRBD1 -
CASSQRTVRATGNTIYF TGCGCCAGCAGCCAACGGACGGTAAGGGCGACTGGAAACACCATATATTTT TRBJ1-3 TRBV4-3 - -
CASSMGTGVFF TGTGCCAGTAGTATGGGGACAGGTGTATTCTTC TRBJ2-1 TRBV19 TRBD1 many
CASSPRRGAFF TGTGCCAGCAGCCCCCGAAGGGGAGCTTTCTTT TRBJ1-1 TRBV11-2 - many
CAWSVSRGDINTIYF TGTGCCTGGAGTGTTTCGCGGGGCGACATAAACACCATATATTTT TRBJ1-3 TRBV30 - -
CAGRQGALGYTF TGTGCCGGGAGACAGGGGGCGCTTGGCTACACCTTC TRBJ1-2 TRBV19 TRBD1 few
CASSFRGTEKLFF TGTGCCAGCAGTTTCAGGGGAACTGAAAAACTGTTTTTT TRBJ1-4 TRBV12-3/TRBV12-4 - -
CATLTGTENTEAFF TGTGCCACCCTAACTGGGACAGAGAACACTGAAGCTTTCTTT TRBJ1-1 TRBV10-3 TRBD1 few
CSARGTSGRAYNEQFF TGCAGTGCTAGGGGGACTAGCGGGAGGGCATACAATGAGCAGTTCTTC TRBJ2-1 TRBV20-1 TRBD2 many
CASSGADTQYF TGCGCCAGCAGTGGCGCAGATACGCAGTATTTT TRBJ2-3 TRBV4-3 - few
CASSLVGVYIQYF TGTGCCAGCAGCTTAGTTGGGGTCTACATTCAGTACTTC TRBJ2-4 TRBV7-9 - many
CAISEGLNEQFF TGTGCCATCAGTGAGGGACTGAATGAGCAGTTCTTC TRBJ2-1 TRBV10-3 - -
CASSTVDTDTQYF TGTGCCAGCAGCACAGTCGACACAGATACGCAGTATTTT TRBJ2-3 TRBV11-2 - -
CASSFSGIAAEQYF TGCGCCAGCAGCTTTAGTGGGATCGCGGCCGAGCAGTACTTC TRBJ2-7 TRBV5-1 - -
CSVGGRGLAKNIQYF TGCAGCGTTGGGGGGAGGGGACTAGCCAAAAACATTCAGTACTTC TRBJ2-4 TRBV29-1 TRBD2 many
CASSYDVNSYEQYF TGTGCCAGCAGTTACGACGTGAACTCCTACGAGCAGTACTTC TRBJ2-7 TRBV6-2/TRBV6-3 - many
CASSSLGGGNSPLHF TGTGCCAGCAGCTCCCTCGGGGGCGGTAATTCACCCCTCCACTTT TRBJ1-6 TRBV7-9 - -
CASSLADHTDTQYF TGTGCCAGCAGCTTAGCGGACCACACAGATACGCAGTATTTT TRBJ2-3 TRBV7-2 - few
CAWSVSPGDTEAFF TGTGCCTGGAGTGTATCTCCGGGGGACACTGAAGCTTTCTTT TRBJ1-1 TRBV30 - -
CASQSLHSSYEQYF TGTGCCAGCCAGTCCCTACATAGCTCCTACGAGCAGTACTTC TRBJ2-7 TRBV28 - -
CASSLQRAASSTF TGTGCCAGCAGCTTGCAGAGGGCAGCATCTTCCACCTTC TRBJ1-2 TRBV5-8 - -
CASRAGLDTDTQYF TGTGCCAGCAGAGCTGGCCTGGACACAGATACGCAGTATTTT TRBJ2-3 TRBV6-2/TRBV6-3 - -
CASSLPGSPLHF TGTGCCAGCAGCCTCCCCGGGTCACCCCTCCACTTT TRBJ1-6 TRBV28 - -
CASSRETDTRVNSPLHF TGCGCCAGCAGCCGAGAAACCGACACACGAGTAAATTCACCCCTCCACTTT TRBJ1-6 TRBV4-1 - many
CASRRGPRDEQYF TGTGCCAGCAGAAGGGGGCCCCGAGACGAGCAGTACTTC TRBJ2-7 TRBV28 TRBD1 -
CASSLVQAGANVLTF TGTGCCAGCAGTTTAGTACAGGCTGGGGCCAACGTCCTGACTTTC TRBJ2-6 TRBV12-3/TRBV12-4 - -
CSARDLARDNNYGYTF TGCAGTGCTAGAGATTTGGCCAGGGACAATAACTATGGCTACACCTTC TRBJ1-2 TRBV20-1 - -
CASSFGTVVYNEQFF TGTGCCAGCAGCTTTGGGACAGTTGTCTACAATGAGCAGTTCTTC TRBJ2-1 TRBV28 TRBD1 many
CASGLVLSASNTEAFF TGTGCTAGTGGTTTGGTACTGTCGGCCTCGAACACTGAAGCTTTCTTT TRBJ1-1 TRBV12-5 - many
CASSARGDLGAKNIQYF TGTGCCAGCAGCGCTAGGGGGGACCTGGGAGCCAAAAACATTCAGTACTTC TRBJ2-4 TRBV9 - many
CASSLAGRAMNTEAFF TGTGCCAGCAGCTTAGCAGGCAGGGCAATGAACACTGAAGCTTTCTTT TRBJ1-1 TRBV7-8 - many
CASGGLAGAQETQYF TGTGCCAGCGGCGGACTAGCGGGAGCCCAAGAGACCCAGTACTTC TRBJ2-5 TRBV28 TRBD2 many
CASSARGTQYYGYTF TGTGCCAGCAGCGCTAGGGGGACACAATACTATGGCTACACCTTC TRBJ1-2 TRBV7-4 - -
CASSLEEQPQHF TGTGCCAGCAGCTTGGAAGAGCAGCCCCAGCATTTT TRBJ1-5 TRBV5-8 - many
CASSPEVGGTAGEQFF TGTGCCAGCTCACCAGAGGTGGGGGGGACGGCCGGTGAGCAGTTCTTC TRBJ2-1 TRBV18 TRBD2 -
CASSEGTSGSYEQYF TGTGCCAGCAGTGAAGGGACTAGCGGGAGTTACGAGCAGTACTTC TRBJ2-7 TRBV6-1 TRBD2 many